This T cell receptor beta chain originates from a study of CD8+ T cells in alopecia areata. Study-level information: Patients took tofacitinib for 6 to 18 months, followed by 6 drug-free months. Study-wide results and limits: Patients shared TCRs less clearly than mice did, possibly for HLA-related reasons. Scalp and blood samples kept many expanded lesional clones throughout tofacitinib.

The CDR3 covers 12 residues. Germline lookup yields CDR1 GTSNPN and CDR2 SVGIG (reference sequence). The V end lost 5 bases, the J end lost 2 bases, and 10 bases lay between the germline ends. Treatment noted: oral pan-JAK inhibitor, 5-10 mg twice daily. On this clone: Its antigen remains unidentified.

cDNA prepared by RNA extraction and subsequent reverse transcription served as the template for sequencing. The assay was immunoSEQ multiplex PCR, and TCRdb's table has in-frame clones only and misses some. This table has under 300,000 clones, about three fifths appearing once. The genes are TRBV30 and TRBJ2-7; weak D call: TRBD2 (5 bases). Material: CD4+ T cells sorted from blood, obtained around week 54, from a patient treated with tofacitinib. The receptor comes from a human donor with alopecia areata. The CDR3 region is CAWAAGPYEQYF. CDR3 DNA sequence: TGTGCCTGGGCCGCGGGCCCCTACGAGCAGTACTTC.